A single T cell receptor beta chain is shown here with its context. CDR3 length: 16 amino acids. V was trimmed by 0 bases and J by 0 bases, leaving 9 bases between them. From germline, CDR1 is SGHNT and CDR2 YYREEE (reference sequence). This entry comes from a study of cytomegalovirus exposure and HLA in healthy donors. The PCR ran on 60 Vbeta and 13 Jbeta primers. Method: immunoSEQ multiplex PCR; TCRdb's copy keeps in-frame clones and lacks some. Altogether roughly 99,000 clones are present, more than 60% being singletons, with the ten largest covering over 15%. The source is a man aged 55 to 70 in good health and CMV-seropositive. Sequenced sample: PBMCs. This sequence joins TRBV5-4 and TRBJ2-2; a possible D gene is TRBD1 (5 bases). The CDR3 coding sequence is TGTGCCAGCAGCTTGGGCAGGGTCCCGAACACCGGGGAGCTGTTTTTT. Its translation is CASSLGRVPNTGELFF.